The following is a TCR beta chain sequence with its context. The antigen this receptor binds is unknown. The record has no base qualities; no much larger clone is one base away. Following the manufacturer's instructions, TCR beta CDR3 regions were amplified by multiplex PCR with the immunoSEQ immune profiling system. An Illumina NextSeq system was used for sequencing. The original methods were these. The immunoSEQ Analyzer platform handled processing of the sequence data, and clonality was calculated by taking the square root of Simpson's index of productive rearrangements. Similarity in V and J usage was measured by Jensen-Shannon distance, and OLGA was used to compute CDR3 generation probabilities. The researchers looked up shared CDR3 sequences in the immuneACCESS database (August 2020) and in VDJdb (December 2020). In TCRdb, the immuneACCESS table is reduced to in-frame sequences with V and J assigned. These tables do not hold every clone; where another copy was compared, an unresolved V gene accounts for under half, and the others remain unexplained. Clonal size and the V and J genes are those of that table, whereas D and trimming came from the DNA. This sample gives tens of thousands of clones in total; 80% to 95% of them show up just once. Roughly 1% of the sample lies in the top ten.

The data belong to a study of monozygotic twins with cystic fibrosis (dated by TCRdb to 2020 to 2022). Turning to the overall study: Barcoded libraries were prepared with roughly 15 PCR cycles from roughly 3 micrograms of fragmented DNA. To assess genetic influence on V and J gene usage, the study compared TCR beta repertoires within and across 16 monozygotic twin pairs with cystic fibrosis. Made up mostly of children and adolescents, the cohort included ten female and six male twin pairs ranging in age from roughly 2.0 to 36.4 years, with a median of roughly 9.1 years. On the day of blood sampling, twins were ranked among more than 850 cohort participants for weight-for-height and for FEVPerc (FEV1 disease centile). Data for three of the twin pairs had previously been reported in another context.

The paper as a whole reports these results and caveats: Nucleotide-identical clonotype sharing was significantly higher within monozygotic CF twin pairs than between unrelated CF individuals (P = 0.000026, Mann-Whitney). Simpson clonality tended to be low (median roughly 0.0088), which suggests a naive-dominated repertoire, although clonality was higher in the most severely affected patients. V gene usage was most similar to the co-twin in 13 of 16 pairs, and J usage was most similar to the co-twin in 8 of 16 pairs, which suggests genetic constraints. The cohort was small, and the number of shared CDR3s showed no association with age, concordance or disease severity.

The twin pairs came from the European Cystic Fibrosis Twin and Sibling Study Cohort, a cohort that recruited patients from roughly 160 CF clinics across 14 European countries. Zygosity and CFTR genotype were confirmed in-house, and zygosity was tested by multiplex PCR of nine short tandem repeat loci. Each twin gave a peripheral blood sample, and clinical parameters were documented on that same day of blood sampling. Phenol/chloroform extraction was used to isolate genomic DNA from peripheral blood cells, and the DNA was then kept in TE buffer at 4 degrees C. The CDR3 starts with the cysteine, ends with the phenylalanine, and has 13 residues. Solely the CDR3 DNA is kept, with 39 bases framed from the first base. A distance of 9 bases separates the germline ends of V and J, which lose 2 bases and 10 bases respectively. The germline V gene gives CDR1 as SGHTA and CDR2 as FQGNSA.

The receptor chain draws on TRBV7-2 and TRBJ1-6; the D gene remains uncertain. This clonotype originated in a girl aged 2-10 years with cystic fibrosis. Material: blood. The CDR3 region reads CASSLSGKSPLHF. The nucleotide sequence reads as follows: TGTGCCAGCAGCTTATCCGGGAAATCACCCCTCCACTTT.